This is a list of T cell receptor beta chains from one sample in a study of blood T cell repertoires in COVID-19. The data were produced by immunoSEQ multiplex PCR, yet TCRdb's version contains in-frame clones alone and is incomplete. The data contain under 250,000 clones, 89% of them singletons. The sequenced sample consisted of peripheral blood. These receptors all stem from a man aged 60 to 75 who had recovered from COVID-19. CDR3s include the opening cysteine and the closing phenylalanine or tryptophan. D genes are given only for firm matches. Not every row has a clone size; where given, it reads once, few, many or a size class.

d_call: TRBD1
j_call: TRBJ1-2
clone_size: .
v_call: TRBV7-3
cdr3_nt: TGTGCCAGCAGCTCCCGCCCTCGGACAGGGGGGGATGGCTACACCTTC
cdr3_aa: CASSSRPRTGGDGYTF

d_call: .
j_call: TRBJ1-5
clone_size: once
v_call: TRBV13
cdr3_nt: TGTGCCAGCAGCTTAGTCAGGAACCGATATAGCAATCAGCCCCAGCATTTT
cdr3_aa: CASSLVRNRYSNQPQHF

d_call: TRBD1
j_call: TRBJ1-3
clone_size: .
v_call: TRBV14
cdr3_nt: TGTGCCAGCAGCCCCCGGGACAGCGCTGGAAACACCATATATTTT
cdr3_aa: CASSPRDSAGNTIYF

d_call: .
j_call: TRBJ1-1
clone_size: .
v_call: TRBV12-3/TRBV12-4
cdr3_nt: TGTGCCAGCAGCACCGACCGGGGGAGGGAAGCTTTCTTT
cdr3_aa: CASSTDRGREAFF

d_call: .
j_call: TRBJ1-5
clone_size: .
v_call: TRBV12-3/TRBV12-4
cdr3_nt: TGTGCCAGCAGCGTAACGGTTTATCAGCCCCAGCATTTT
cdr3_aa: CASSVTVYQPQHF

d_call: TRBD1
j_call: TRBJ1-3
clone_size: .
v_call: TRBV27
cdr3_nt: TGTGCCACCCATACCTCGGACAGGGGAGAAGGAAACACCATATATTTT
cdr3_aa: CATHTSDRGEGNTIYF

d_call: .
j_call: TRBJ2-4
clone_size: .
v_call: TRBV3-1/TRBV3-2
cdr3_nt: TGTGCCAGCAGCCCGGACCGGAGGAACATTCAGTACTTC
cdr3_aa: CASSPDRRNIQYF

d_call: TRBD1
j_call: TRBJ2-1
clone_size: .
v_call: TRBV19
cdr3_nt: TGTGCCAGTAGTCACCAGGGGGATGAGCAGTTCTTC
cdr3_aa: CASSHQGDEQFF

d_call: .
j_call: TRBJ1-3
clone_size: .
v_call: TRBV3-1/TRBV3-2
cdr3_nt: TGTGCCAGCAGCCAAGTCGGGGGAAACACCATATATTTT
cdr3_aa: CASSQVGGNTIYF

d_call: .
j_call: TRBJ2-1
clone_size: .
v_call: TRBV3-1/TRBV3-2
cdr3_nt: TGTGCCAGCAGCCAATGGACTACCTACAATGAGCAGTTCTTC
cdr3_aa: CASSQWTTYNEQFF

d_call: .
j_call: TRBJ2-5
clone_size: .
v_call: TRBV9
cdr3_nt: TGTGCCAGCAGCGTGGGTAGCGGACCCTACCAAGAGACCCAGTACTTC
cdr3_aa: CASSVGSGPYQETQYF

d_call: .
j_call: TRBJ2-1
clone_size: once
v_call: TRBV13
cdr3_nt: TGTGCCAGCAGCTTATTGGTTCAAGACTCAGTAAGGGGTGAGCAGTTCTTC
cdr3_aa: CASSLLVQDSVRGEQFF

d_call: .
j_call: TRBJ1-2
clone_size: .
v_call: TRBV28
cdr3_nt: TGTGCCAGCACCCCATCCGGGGGTATCAACTATGGCTACACCTTC
cdr3_aa: CASTPSGGINYGYTF

d_call: TRBD2
j_call: TRBJ2-1
clone_size: .
v_call: TRBV2
cdr3_nt: TGTGCCAGCAGTAAGAATGGACTAGCGGGCCTTGAGCAGTTCTTC
cdr3_aa: CASSKNGLAGLEQFF

d_call: TRBD2
j_call: TRBJ2-1
clone_size: .
v_call: TRBV6-5
cdr3_nt: TGTGCCAGCAGTTACACTAGCGGGGTTTCCTACAATGAGCAGTTCTTC
cdr3_aa: CASSYTSGVSYNEQFF

d_call: .
j_call: TRBJ1-6
clone_size: .
v_call: TRBV11-2
cdr3_nt: TGTGCCAGCCAAGGAAGGGACTCCGGGACTTCACCCCTCCACTTT
cdr3_aa: CASQGRDSGTSPLHF

d_call: TRBD1
j_call: TRBJ1-1
clone_size: .
v_call: TRBV6-5
cdr3_nt: TGTGCCAGCAGTTACGGGACAGCTATAACCAACACTGAAGCTTTCTTT
cdr3_aa: CASSYGTAITNTEAFF

d_call: .
j_call: TRBJ1-2
clone_size: .
v_call: TRBV6-1
cdr3_nt: TGTGCCAGCAGTGAAGAAAACTCGAGGGACTATGGCTACACCTTC
cdr3_aa: CASSEENSRDYGYTF

d_call: .
j_call: TRBJ2-1
clone_size: .
v_call: TRBV5-3
cdr3_nt: TGTGCCAGAAGCTTTATAGAGGAGTCCTCCTACAATGAGCAGTTCTTC
cdr3_aa: CARSFIEESSYNEQFF

d_call: .
j_call: TRBJ2-7
clone_size: .
v_call: TRBV27
cdr3_nt: TGTGCCAGCAGTTTAATGAGTGTAGGGGCGACGGGCGAGCAGTACTTC
cdr3_aa: CASSLMSVGATGEQYF